What follows is one T cell receptor beta chain and its context. These data originate in a study of blood T cells in healthy people across ages. Study information: About one barcoded beta molecule per two T cells was captured by template switching.

PCR was performed a second time for about 7 to 12 cycles using a sample-barcoded 5' primer and a J-beta primer mix. TCRdb fed the 5' RACE reads into MiXCR, producing one record per CDR3 protein. Counted here are 600,000 to 650,000 distinct CDR3 sequences, 58% occurring once; the ten biggest clones make up 30% to 40%. The CDR3 has 19 residues. Deletions cut 2 bases from V and 3 bases from J, with 20 bases between. Germline V lookup: CDR1 MNHEY, CDR2 SVGAGI. This chain uses TRBV6-5 with TRBJ2-6, with a tentative D call TRBD1 (7 bases). Sequenced input: blood. This clonotype originated in a man aged 55-75 years in good health. The CDR3 DNA reads as TGTGCCAGCAGTTACCACTGGAGAGACAGGGAGGATGGGGCCAACGTCCTGACTTTC. Amino acid sequence: CASSYHWRDREDGANVLTF.